This T cell receptor (beta chain) derives from a study of T-cell reconstitution after alpha-beta-depleted transplantation in children. TCRbeta library preparation incorporated unique molecular identifiers. TCRdb re-called the PCR reads through MiXCR, storing one row per CDR3 protein. Here the sample spans more than 300,000 distinct CDR3 sequences, around 15% being singletons. Notes on this clonotype: Its antigen is as yet unknown.

Study-wide results and limits: The study traced high day-60 TCRbeta diversity in some patients to surviving recipient T cells and thymic progenitors. Roughly two months post-transplant, alpha-beta T cells reportedly originated from several hundred graft clones that had expanded. A year had passed since transplant, and T-cell counts and diversity by then came mostly from newly produced T cells.

The V gene lost 0 bases and the J gene lost 4 bases, with 11 bases spanning the gap. Looked up from germline, CDR1 is DFQATT and CDR2 is SNEGSKA (reference sequence). The CDR3 runs to 14 residues. V and J are TRBV20-1 and TRBJ2-3; possible D gene TRBD2, 6 bases. The sequenced sample was PBMCs, mostly from graft donor cells, obtained 360 days after TCRalphabeta/CD19-depleted stem cell transplant. This clonotype originated in a male patient aged 2-15 years who had a stem cell transplant for acute lymphoblastic leukemia, so the T cells may come from the graft donor. CDR3 bases: TGCAGTGCTAGAGATTCCGGGGGAGCAGATACGCAGTATTTT. It specifies CSARDSGGADTQYF.